This TCR beta chain was profiled in a study of blood T cell repertoires in COVID-19. About the study: The samples span acute and convalescent COVID-19 from the United States, Italy and Spain. Sources were T cells, B-cell-depleted T cells, or PBMCs; the material itself was cDNA or gDNA.

This CDR3 has 15 residues. Under the authors' procedure: Reference gene primer amplification yielded estimated nucleated cell counts. Profiling relied on immunoSEQ multiplex PCR, and the TCRdb table lists in-frame clones only, not all of them. From that table come the V and J calls and clone size; the DNA was used to work out D and trimming. The sample lists over 55,000 clones; 83% were seen once. The rearrangement links TRBV21-1 to TRBJ2-4; the D call of TRBD1 is as the table states it, not checked on the DNA. TRBV21-1 is described as a pseudogene. The sequence derives from a man in his forties or fifties with active COVID-19. The sequencing input was peripheral blood. The CDR3, as DNA: TGTGCCAGCACTCCCGAACAGGGGGCGAGGAACATTCAGTACTTC. This sequence encodes CASTPEQGARNIQYF.